A single sample gave rise to the 7 T cell receptor beta chains below, sequenced in a study of response to subunit inactivated influenza vaccine. MiXCR, applied by TCRdb to the RT-PCR reads, yields one record per CDR3 protein. The sample includes around 530,000 distinct CDR3 sequences, about 12% of them seen just once. Sequenced here: PBMCs from blood, sampled on the day of vaccination. These receptors originate from a middle-aged man who received an inactivated influenza vaccine.

The V call is TRBV5-1, the J call TRBJ2-5; D not certain. Germline CDR1 and CDR2: SGHRS and YFSETQ. Trimming left V 2 bases short and J 7 bases short, with 15 bases between. The CDR3 is 14 amino acids. Here the CDR3 DNA reads TGCGCCAGCAGCTTCTCCTCACCGATGGGGACCCAGTACTTC. Amino acid sequence: CASSFSSPMGTQYF.

The chain couples TRBV4-1 to TRBJ2-7; weak D call: TRBD2 (6 bases). The CDR3 has 14 residues. Germline V gene data show CDR1 as MGHRA and CDR2 as YSYEKL. The germline V and J ends were trimmed by 1 base and 2 bases, with 9 bases remaining between them. CDR3: CASSQVREAYEQYF. CDR3 nucleotide sequence: TGCGCCAGCAGCCAAGTCAGGGAGGCCTACGAGCAGTACTTC.

The chain employs TRBV7-9 and TRBJ2-7; no clear D gene. CDR1 is SEHNR, CDR2 FQNEAQ, per germline (reference sequence). Between the trimmed V and J ends, which lost 5 bases and 1 base, there was a span of 12 bases. The CDR3 sequence is 14 residues long. CDR3 coding DNA: TGTGCCAGCAGCCTCGGGCCAAGGTCCTACGAGCAGTACTTC. It specifies CASSLGPRSYEQYF.

This clonotype was counted between two and nine times. The chain carries TRBV20-1 and TRBJ1-5, with D unclear. Germline V lookup: CDR1 DFQATT, CDR2 SNEGSKA (reference sequence). The V end lost 3 bases, the J end lost 2 bases, and 8 bases lay between the germline ends. This CDR3 has 13 residues. This CDR3 reads CSARTAGNQPQHF. DNA for the CDR3: TGCAGTGCTAGGACTGCTGGCAATCAGCCCCAGCATTTT.

The chain carries TRBV7-2 and TRBJ1-3; a possible D gene is TRBD1 (6 bases). The CDR3 sequence is 13 residues long. Germline values: CDR1 SGHTA, CDR2 FQGNSA. Trimming left V 1 base short and J 11 bases short, with 12 bases between. The CDR3 DNA reads TGTGCCAGCAGCTTAGTAAAGGACAGCGCCATATATTTT. It is translated as CASSLVKDSAIYF.

This clonotype occurred a few times. V gene TRBV5-1 combines with J gene TRBJ2-7, with D uncertain. This CDR3 region has 15 residues. V lost 0 bases and J 0 bases, leaving 10 bases between the germline ends. Per the germline V gene, CDR1 is SGHRS and CDR2 is YFSETQ. CDR3 amino acids: CASSLEQPSSYEQYF. The CDR3 bases are TGCGCCAGCAGCTTGGAACAGCCGAGCTCCTACGAGCAGTACTTC. The full variable domain, rest sourced from reference TRBV5-1 and TRBJ2-7, is KAGVTQTPRYLIKTRGQQVTLSCSPISGHRSVSWYQQTPGQGLQFLFEYFSETQRNKGNFPGRFSGRQFSNSRSEMNVSTLELGDSALYLCASSLEQPSSYEQYFGPGTRLTVT.

This sequence joins TRBV6-5 and TRBJ1-4; D possibly corresponds to TRBD1 (5 bases). The length of the CDR3 is 14 residues. CDR1 is MNHEY, CDR2 SVGAGI, per germline. With 0 bases removed from V and 8 bases from J, the gap between germline ends came to 10 bases. The CDR3 coding sequence is TGTGCCAGCAGTTACTCGGGACGGCACGAAAAACTGTTTTTT. Amino acid sequence: CASSYSGRHEKLFF.